The 25 T cell receptor beta chains given below trace back to one sample, sequenced in a study of T cells in Graves' hyperthyroidism and ophthalmopathy. It was RNA transcripts that yielded the amplified TCR beta CDR3 regions. Using the HTBI primer set, a first-round RT-PCR was run on the TCR CDR3. TCRdb analysed the multiplex PCR reads with MiXCR anew, one entry per CDR3 protein. This table has around 610,000 distinct CDR3 sequences, approximately 14% appearing once. The sample consisted of blood. The source of these receptors is a woman in her 40s with Graves' ophthalmopathy.

This clonotype was seen repeatedly, ten times or more. This sequence joins TRBV28 and TRBJ1-1; 9 bases are a match to TRBD1. Looked up from germline, CDR1 is MDHEN and CDR2 is SYDVKM. This CDR3 is built from 15 residues. V lost 5 bases, J lost 2 bases, and 6 bases stayed unmatched. The CDR3 nucleotides are TGTGCCAGCAGTCCCTGGACAGGGGCTAACACTGAAGCTTTCTTT. Its protein product is CASSPWTGANTEAFF.

The sample holds many counts of this clonotype. This chain connects TRBV6-2 or TRBV6-3 to TRBJ2-5; weak D call: TRBD2 (7 bases). CDR3 length equals 15 residues. The V end was cut by 8 bases, the J end by 5 bases, with 21 bases between. Germline V lookup: CDR1 MNHEY, CDR2 SVGEGT. The CDR3 DNA follows: TGTGCCAGCGGAAGAGCGGGAAGAGGGGGGGAGACCCAGTACTTC. Protein product: CASGRAGRGGETQYF.

This clonotype was observed at least ten times. This sequence joins TRBV28 and TRBJ1-1; D is unclear. Germline CDR1 and CDR2: MDHEN and SYDVKM. There are 13 residues in the CDR3. With 6 bases removed from V and 7 bases from J, the gap between germline ends came to 15 bases. The CDR3 nucleotides read TGTGCCAGCAGGAGCGGGCACACTGGTGAAGCTTTCTTT. Translation gives CASRSGHTGEAFF.

J is TRBJ2-7 and V is TRBV4-3, with TRBD1 matching over 11 bases. This CDR3 has 16 amino acids. V lost 3 bases to trimming and J lost 5 bases; unmatched junction nucleotides: 9. Germline-derived CDR1 and CDR2 are LGHNA and YSLEER. The CDR3 loop is CASSHAKGQGVDEQYF. The CDR3 coding sequence is TGCGCCAGCAGCCACGCAAAGGGACAGGGGGTCGACGAGCAGTACTTC.

This clonotype was counted at least ten times. This rearrangement joins TRBV7-2 to TRBJ1-1, with D possibly being TRBD1 (6 bases). V was shortened by 2 bases and J by 4 bases, with 14 bases between the two germline ends. CDR3 length equals 15 residues. Germline CDR1 and CDR2: SGHTA and FQGNSA. The CDR3 region has the DNA TGTGCCAGCAGCTTAAATGGGGGCGCATTCACTGAAGCTTTCTTT. Translating it yields CASSLNGGAFTEAFF.

This chain joins TRBV11-2 and TRBJ2-2; TRBD2 matches at 7 bases. V gave up 1 base and J gave up 2 bases; unmatched junction bases: 7. The CDR3 covers 17 residues. Germline loops: CDR1 SGHAT, CDR2 FQNNGV. DNA for the CDR3: TGTGCCAGCAGCTTAGGTCTGAGCGGGGTTAACACCGGGGAGCTGTTTTTT. Its protein product is CASSLGLSGVNTGELFF. Together with reference TRBV11-2 and TRBJ2-2, the CDR3 gives the full variable domain: EAGVAQSPRYKIIEKRQSVAFWCNPISGHATLYWYQQILGQGPKLLIQFQNNGVVDDSQLPKDRFSAERLKGVDSTLKIQPAKLEDSAVYLCASSLGLSGVNTGELFFGEGSRLTVL.

This clonotype has a count of ten or more. The CDR3 region is CASSLGDRVVEQYF. The CDR3 DNA sequence: TGTGCCAGCAGTTTGGGGGACAGGGTGGTTGAGCAGTACTTC. This chain links TRBV28 with TRBJ2-7, with TRBD1 identical over 9 bases. CDR3 length: 14 amino acids. The V gene's germline CDR1 is MDHEN and CDR2 SYDVKM. The ends lost 3 bases at V and 7 bases at J; junction bases unmatched: 7.

This clonotype was observed a few times. The V call is TRBV6-1, the J call TRBJ2-7, with 7 bases aligning to TRBD1. This CDR3 has 13 residues. From germline, CDR1 is MNHNS and CDR2 SASEGT. V shed 6 bases, J shed 6 bases, and the junction held 8 bases outside the gene matches. The CDR3 bases are TGTGCCAGCAGCCCGGAAAACAGGGGCGAGCAGTACTTC. Protein sequence: CASSPENRGEQYF.

This clonotype was detected ten times or more. The chain has TRBV28 and TRBJ1-2; D uncertain. Per germline, CDR1 MDHEN and CDR2 SYDVKM. This CDR3 contains 12 residues. V was shortened by 4 bases and J by 1 base, with 4 bases between the two germline ends. The chain's CDR3 is CASSWGNYGYTF. Written as DNA, the CDR3 is TGTGCCAGCAGTTGGGGTAACTATGGCTACACCTTC.

The gene calls are TRBV20-1 and TRBJ2-7, with D uncertain. V was shortened by 1 base and J by 4 bases, with 8 bases between the two germline ends. There are 12 residues in the CDR3. CDR1 is DFQATT and CDR2 is SNEGSKA in the germline V gene (reference sequence). CDR3 in amino acids: CSARGSRYEQYF. The CDR3 nucleotides are TGCAGTGCTAGAGGGAGTCGATACGAGCAGTACTTC.

There are many counts of this clonotype. The chain has TRBV4-3 and TRBJ2-7; D is undetermined. The CDR3 totals 15 residues. Germline lookup yields CDR1 LGHNA and CDR2 YSLEER. V was clipped by 0 bases and J by 5 bases, with 14 bases between them. CDR3: CASSQETQSRNEQYF. The CDR3 nucleotides read TGCGCCAGCAGCCAAGAAACACAGTCTCGAAACGAGCAGTACTTC.

This clonotype was picked up a small number of times. The rearrangement joins TRBV6-2 or TRBV6-3 to TRBJ1-1; D may be TRBD1 (6 bases). Germline lookup yields CDR1 MNHEY and CDR2 SVGEGT. The CDR3 sequence is 18 residues long. The V and J ends lost 7 bases and 0 bases respectively, with 24 bases between them. CDR3 residues: CASKEGDYKARLNTEAFF. The DNA of the CDR3 is TGTGCCAGCAAGGAGGGGGATTACAAAGCAAGACTGAACACTGAAGCTTTCTTT.

The chain recombines TRBV4-1 with TRBJ2-7, with 8 positions matching TRBD2. J was trimmed by 3 bases and V by 0 bases; bases with no gene match: 19. CDR1 is MGHRA and CDR2 is YSYEKL in the germline V gene. The CDR3 is 20 amino acids. The CDR3 DNA reads TGCGCCAGCAGCCAAGACGGAGAGCGGGAGACATCCTTCTTCGACTACGAGCAGTACTTC. It yields the protein CASSQDGERETSFFDYEQYF.

This clonotype has ten or more counts. The chain carries TRBV9 and TRBJ2-5; D gene unclear. V lost 0 bases to trimming and J lost 5 bases, with 11 bases between them. The CDR3 is made up of 14 amino acids. Looked up from germline, CDR1 is SGDLS and CDR2 is YYNGEE. The CDR3 bases are TGTGCCAGCAGCGTAGGAGCGACAACGGAGACCCAGTACTTC. It specifies CASSVGATTETQYF.

There are many counts of this clonotype. This sequence joins TRBV7-8 and TRBJ2-5; D remains ambiguous. CDR1 and CDR2 (germline): SGHVS, FQNEAQ. This CDR3 region has 15 residues. Trimming left V 5 bases short and J 4 bases short, with 17 bases between. The CDR3 loop reads CASSPKRLQIETQYF. CDR3 bases: TGTGCCAGCAGCCCAAAGAGACTCCAAATAGAGACCCAGTACTTC.

This clonotype was observed at least ten times. The gene calls are TRBV6-5 and TRBJ1-2; perhaps TRBD1 as D (6 bases). The V gene's germline CDR1 is MNHEY and CDR2 SVGAGI. The CDR3 covers 14 residues. The V end lost 8 bases, the J end lost 4 bases, and 17 bases lay between the germline ends. The DNA of the CDR3 is TGTGCCAGCCTGCCAGAGACAGGTCCCTATGGCTACACCTTC. Translating gives CASLPETGPYGYTF.

This clonotype was detected a few times. The chain has TRBV20-1 and TRBJ1-2; D not resolved. CDR3 length equals 14 residues. Trimming removed 2 bases at V and 4 bases at J, with 14 bases between. Germline CDR1 DFQATT, CDR2 SNEGSKA (reference sequence). The chain's CDR3 is CSARIGQTIYGYTF. The CDR3 coding sequence is TGCAGTGCTAGAATAGGCCAGACCATCTATGGCTACACCTTC.

The table lists this clonotype with a count of one. The V call is TRBV6-1, the J call TRBJ2-7, with 10 bases lining up with TRBD1. Germline values: CDR1 MNHNS, CDR2 SASEGT. Trimming took 6 bases from V and 2 from J; bases not matched to a gene: 7. CDR3 size: 15 residues. In DNA form, the CDR3 reads TGTGCCAGCAGGATATCCGGGACAGGGGCCTACGAGCAGTACTTC. Translated: CASRISGTGAYEQYF.

This chain joins TRBV30 and TRBJ1-2; D unclear. This CDR3 comprises 12 residues. In germline, CDR1 is GTSNPN, CDR2 SVGIG (reference sequence). Trimming cost V 1 base and J 4 bases, with 7 bases left between them. The DNA for the CDR3 is TGTGCCTGGAGTGACGCCGTCTATGGCTACACCTTC. Protein sequence: CAWSDAVYGYTF.

In this sample, this clonotype turned up many times. This rearrangement joins TRBV6-1 to TRBJ2-7; D might be TRBD1 or TRBD2, each matching 6 bases. Germline V gene data show CDR1 as MNHNS and CDR2 as SASEGT. The V end lost 3 bases, the J end lost 0 bases, and 12 bases lay between the germline ends. There are 15 residues in the CDR3. CDR3 sequence: CASSEGRTDSYEQYF. In DNA, the CDR3 is TGTGCCAGCAGTGAGGGGAGGACAGACTCCTACGAGCAGTACTTC.

This clonotype was detected ten times or more. The chain couples TRBV7-2 to TRBJ1-3; D ambiguous. The germline V and J ends were trimmed by 5 bases and 0 bases, with 11 bases remaining between them. This CDR3 contains 15 residues. Looked up from germline, CDR1 is SGHTA and CDR2 is FQGNSA. The CDR3 region is CASSPRPLSGNTIYF. Written as DNA, the CDR3 is TGTGCCAGCAGCCCCCGACCGCTCTCTGGAAACACCATATATTTT.

Many counts were recorded for this clonotype. The chain uses TRBV28 and TRBJ1-5, with 9 nucleotides matching TRBD1. The CDR3 spans 15 residues. Germline-derived CDR1 and CDR2 are MDHEN and SYDVKM. V lost 6 bases, J lost 2 bases, and 5 bases stayed unmatched. The CDR3 region has the DNA TGTGCCAGCAGCCGGGACAGGGACGGCAATCAGCCCCAGCATTTT. As protein: CASSRDRDGNQPQHF.

This clonotype was counted many times. The rearrangement joins TRBV7-2 to TRBJ2-7; 9 bases are a match to TRBD2. With 6 bases clipped from V and 0 bases from J, the junction kept 3 bases outside the gene matches. Germline-derived CDR1 and CDR2 are SGHTA and FQGNSA. The CDR3 is made up of 14 amino acids. The CDR3 region has the DNA TGTGCCAGCAGAATTAGCGGGAGCTCCTACGAGCAGTACTTC. Translating gives CASRISGSSYEQYF. The full variable domain, rest sourced from reference TRBV7-2 and TRBJ2-7, is GAGVSQSPSNKVTEKGKDVELRCDPISGHTALYWYRQSLGQGLEFLIYFQGNSAPDKSGLPSDRFSAERTGGSVSTLTIQRTQQEDSAVYLCASRISGSSYEQYFGPGTRLTVT.

A few counts support this clonotype. The chain recombines TRBV12-3 or TRBV12-4 with TRBJ2-2; no definite D call. Trimming removed 2 bases at V and 7 bases at J, with 5 bases between. The CDR3 covers 12 residues. CDR3 nucleotide sequence: TGTGCCAGCAGTTTATACGTCGGGGAGCTGTTTTTT. This encodes CASSLYVGELFF.

This clonotype was found a few times. The chain couples TRBV19 to TRBJ2-6, with D perhaps TRBD1 (5 bases). Per germline, CDR1 LNHDA and CDR2 SQIVND (reference sequence). The CDR3 contains 16 residues. V lost 7 bases to trimming and J lost 2 bases, with 15 bases between them. CDR3 residues: CASTDVTGAGANVLTF. CDR3 DNA sequence: TGTGCCAGTACCGACGTAACAGGTGCTGGGGCCAACGTCCTGACTTTC. Full variable domain (missing parts from reference TRBV19 and TRBJ2-6): DGGITQSPKYLFRKEGQNVTLSCEQNLNHDAMYWYRQDPGQGLRLIYYSQIVNDFQKGDIAEGYSVSREKKESFPLTVTSAQKNPTAFYLCASTDVTGAGANVLTFGAGSRLTVL.